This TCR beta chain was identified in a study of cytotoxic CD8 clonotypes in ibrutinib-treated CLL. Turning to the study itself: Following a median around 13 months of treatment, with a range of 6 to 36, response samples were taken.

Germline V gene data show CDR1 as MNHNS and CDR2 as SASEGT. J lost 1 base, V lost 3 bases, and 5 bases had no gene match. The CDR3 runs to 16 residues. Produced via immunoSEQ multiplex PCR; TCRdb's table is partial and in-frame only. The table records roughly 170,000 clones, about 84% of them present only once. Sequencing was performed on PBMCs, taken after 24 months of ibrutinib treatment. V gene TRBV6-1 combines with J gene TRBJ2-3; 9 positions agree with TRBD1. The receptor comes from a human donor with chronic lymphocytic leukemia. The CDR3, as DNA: TGTGCCAGCAGTGAGAACAGGGGGCCGGGCACAGATACGCAGTATTTT. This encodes CASSENRGPGTDTQYF.